Listed below are T cell receptor beta chains from one sample, sequenced in a study of cytomegalovirus exposure and HLA in healthy donors. This table comes from immunoSEQ multiplex PCR, and its TCRdb copy is limited to in-frame clones, with some not included. There are 130,000 or so clones in the sample; roughly nine tenths occur only once, and around 9% lies in the top ten. Material for sequencing was PBMCs. These receptors came from a woman in her late teens or twenties in good health and CMV-seropositive. CDR3s include the opening cysteine and the closing phenylalanine or tryptophan. Fields, in order: CDR3 protein, CDR3 DNA, clone size, J gene, V gene, D gene. A D gene is named only where the DNA matches it firmly. Clone size, where shown, is once, few, many, or a class for clones that have expanded.

CDR3 protein: CASSLDDFAGGQYF; CDR3 DNA: TGTGCCAGCAGCTTAGACGACTTCGCCGGAGGACAGTACTTC; clone size: .; J gene: TRBJ2-5; V gene: TRBV6-6; D gene: .
CDR3 protein: CASSSIQDYEQYF; CDR3 DNA: TGTGCCAGCAGCTCAATTCAGGACTACGAGCAGTACTTC; clone size: .; J gene: TRBJ2-7; V gene: TRBV7-9; D gene: .
CDR3 protein: CASSYSMLAQVEQYF; CDR3 DNA: TGTGCCAGCAGTTACTCGATGTTGGCTCAAGTCGAGCAGTACTTC; clone size: .; J gene: TRBJ2-7; V gene: TRBV6-5; D gene: .
CDR3 protein: CAIQNDRAYEQYF; CDR3 DNA: TGTGCCATCCAAAACGACAGGGCCTACGAGCAGTACTTC; clone size: .; J gene: TRBJ2-7; V gene: TRBV10-3; D gene: TRBD1
CDR3 protein: CASSWTGSGELFF; CDR3 DNA: TGCGCCAGCAGCTGGACAGGATCCGGGGAGCTGTTTTTT; clone size: .; J gene: TRBJ2-2; V gene: TRBV5-1; D gene: TRBD1
CDR3 protein: CASSMRGDNQPQHF; CDR3 DNA: TGTGCCAGTAGTATGCGGGGGGACAATCAGCCCCAGCATTTT; clone size: .; J gene: TRBJ1-5; V gene: TRBV19; D gene: .
CDR3 protein: CASTLSAWTGVKGWSAFF; CDR3 DNA: TGTGCCAGCACCCTATCTGCATGGACAGGGGTAAAGGGTTGGTCGGCTTTCTTT; clone size: .; J gene: TRBJ1-1; V gene: TRBV7-9; D gene: TRBD1
CDR3 protein: CASSQDPSGVGYAGELFF; CDR3 DNA: TGCGCCAGCAGCCAAGACCCTAGCGGGGTGGGATACGCCGGGGAGCTGTTTTTT; clone size: .; J gene: TRBJ2-2; V gene: TRBV4-3; D gene: TRBD2
CDR3 protein: CASSQDSHLHEQYF; CDR3 DNA: TGTGCCAGCAGCCAGGACAGCCACCTTCACGAGCAGTACTTC; clone size: .; J gene: TRBJ2-7; V gene: TRBV6-1; D gene: .
CDR3 protein: CSVTRSGNTEAFF; CDR3 DNA: TGCAGCGTCACCCGGTCGGGTAACACTGAAGCTTTCTTT; clone size: .; J gene: TRBJ1-1; V gene: TRBV29-1; D gene: .
CDR3 protein: CASSFRAANYNEQFF; CDR3 DNA: TGTGCCAGCAGTTTCAGGGCAGCTAACTACAATGAGCAGTTCTTC; clone size: .; J gene: TRBJ2-1; V gene: TRBV28; D gene: .
CDR3 protein: CASSDEWRANTIYF; CDR3 DNA: TGCGCCAGCAGCGACGAATGGAGGGCGAACACCATATATTTT; clone size: .; J gene: TRBJ1-3; V gene: TRBV5-1; D gene: .
CDR3 protein: CASSEAVRAGELFF; CDR3 DNA: TGTGCCAGCAGTGAAGCTGTCAGGGCCGGGGAGCTGTTTTTT; clone size: once; J gene: TRBJ2-2; V gene: TRBV6-1; D gene: .
CDR3 protein: CASSLTRQPQHF; CDR3 DNA: TGTGCCAGCAGCTTAACCCGGCAGCCCCAGCATTTT; clone size: .; J gene: TRBJ1-5; V gene: TRBV7-2; D gene: .
CDR3 protein: CASSPGGPASGNTIYF; CDR3 DNA: TGTGCCAGCTCACCAGGAGGCCCAGCCTCTGGAAACACCATATATTTT; clone size: .; J gene: TRBJ1-3; V gene: TRBV18; D gene: .
CDR3 protein: CASSPGTGRNSNQPQHF; CDR3 DNA: TGTGCCAGTAGTCCCGGGACAGGGAGGAATAGCAATCAGCCCCAGCATTTT; clone size: once; J gene: TRBJ1-5; V gene: TRBV19; D gene: TRBD1
CDR3 protein: CASSFGAGGANEQFF; CDR3 DNA: TGTGCCAGCAGTTTTGGAGCGGGGGGGGCCAATGAGCAGTTCTTC; clone size: .; J gene: TRBJ2-1; V gene: TRBV27; D gene: TRBD2
CDR3 protein: CASSQEGLVTGELFF; CDR3 DNA: TGCGCCAGCAGCCAAGAAGGACTAGTTACCGGGGAGCTGTTTTTT; clone size: .; J gene: TRBJ2-2; V gene: TRBV4-1; D gene: TRBD2
CDR3 protein: CASSYEGANFNEQFF; CDR3 DNA: TGTGCCAGCAGTTACGAGGGGGCGAATTTCAATGAGCAGTTCTTC; clone size: .; J gene: TRBJ2-1; V gene: TRBV6-5; D gene: TRBD1
CDR3 protein: CASSFRGIGEDTQYF; CDR3 DNA: TGCGCCAGCAGCTTCCGGGGAATCGGGGAAGATACGCAGTATTTT; clone size: .; J gene: TRBJ2-3; V gene: TRBV5-1; D gene: .
CDR3 protein: CAINQGARGVSPLHF; CDR3 DNA: TGTGCCATCAATCAAGGGGCCAGGGGTGTTTCACCCCTCCACTTT; clone size: .; J gene: TRBJ1-6; V gene: TRBV6-1; D gene: .
CDR3 protein: CAWRGLSTEKLFF; CDR3 DNA: TGTGCCTGGAGGGGACTCTCAACTGAAAAACTGTTTTTT; clone size: once; J gene: TRBJ1-4; V gene: TRBV30; D gene: .
CDR3 protein: CASSLLQGVYDGYTF; CDR3 DNA: TGTGCCAGCAGCTTACTGCAGGGGGTTTATGATGGCTACACCTTC; clone size: .; J gene: TRBJ1-2; V gene: TRBV7-2; D gene: TRBD1
CDR3 protein: CASSFAGTGSYEQYF; CDR3 DNA: TGTGCCAGCAGCTTTGCCGGGACAGGGTCCTACGAGCAGTACTTC; clone size: .; J gene: TRBJ2-7; V gene: TRBV13; D gene: TRBD1
CDR3 protein: CASSSRSGGNTIYF; CDR3 DNA: TGTGCCAGCAGCTCGCGATCCGGTGGAAACACCATATATTTT; clone size: once; J gene: TRBJ1-3; V gene: TRBV7-2; D gene: .
CDR3 protein: CASSPLMGPRETQYF; CDR3 DNA: TGCGCCAGCAGTCCTCTGATGGGGCCGCGGGAGACCCAGTACTTC; clone size: .; J gene: TRBJ2-5; V gene: TRBV10-1; D gene: .
CDR3 protein: CASTRTAVNTEAFF; CDR3 DNA: TGTGCCAGTACCAGGACAGCTGTGAACACTGAAGCTTTCTTT; clone size: .; J gene: TRBJ1-1; V gene: TRBV19; D gene: .
CDR3 protein: CASSPKLPKWTGELFF; CDR3 DNA: TGTGCCAGCAGCCCCAAACTACCTAAGTGGACCGGGGAGCTGTTTTTT; clone size: .; J gene: TRBJ2-2; V gene: TRBV14; D gene: .
CDR3 protein: CASSEALGVNYGYTF; CDR3 DNA: TGTGCCAGCAGTGAAGCTTTAGGGGTTAACTATGGCTACACCTTC; clone size: .; J gene: TRBJ1-2; V gene: TRBV2; D gene: .
CDR3 protein: CASSLPRQGGRSGANVLTF; CDR3 DNA: TGCGCCAGCAGCCTACCGCGACAGGGGGGACGGTCTGGGGCCAACGTCCTGACTTTC; clone size: .; J gene: TRBJ2-6; V gene: TRBV4-1; D gene: TRBD1
CDR3 protein: CASSKDRPNEKLFF; CDR3 DNA: TGTGCCAGCAGCAAGGACAGGCCGAATGAAAAACTGTTTTTT; clone size: .; J gene: TRBJ1-4; V gene: TRBV5-5; D gene: TRBD1
CDR3 protein: CASSPFSADTQYF; CDR3 DNA: TGTGCCAGCAGTCCTTTTTCCGCAGATACGCAGTATTTT; clone size: .; J gene: TRBJ2-3; V gene: TRBV27; D gene: .
CDR3 protein: CASRGRGDTGELFF; CDR3 DNA: TGTGCCTCCCGGGGCAGGGGCGACACCGGGGAGCTGTTTTTT; clone size: .; J gene: TRBJ2-2; V gene: TRBV6-5; D gene: .
CDR3 protein: CASSLRSGEKLFF; CDR3 DNA: TGTGCCAGCAGTTTACGGTCAGGGGAAAAACTGTTTTTT; clone size: .; J gene: TRBJ1-4; V gene: TRBV28; D gene: .
CDR3 protein: CAIRDSSGNTIYF; CDR3 DNA: TGTGCCATCAGGGACAGCTCTGGAAACACCATATATTTT; clone size: many; J gene: TRBJ1-3; V gene: TRBV10-3; D gene: .
CDR3 protein: CASSLALRDRGYNEQFF; CDR3 DNA: TGTGCCAGCAGCTTAGCGCTAAGGGACAGGGGCTACAATGAGCAGTTCTTC; clone size: .; J gene: TRBJ2-1; V gene: TRBV7-9; D gene: TRBD1
CDR3 protein: CATTERRGNYGYTF; CDR3 DNA: TGTGCCACAACCGAACGAAGGGGGAACTATGGCTACACCTTC; clone size: .; J gene: TRBJ1-2; V gene: TRBV7-2; D gene: .
CDR3 protein: CASSLGRVGNTGELFF; CDR3 DNA: TGTGCCAGCAGTTTAGGCAGGGTAGGGAACACCGGGGAGCTGTTTTTT; clone size: .; J gene: TRBJ2-2; V gene: TRBV28; D gene: .
CDR3 protein: CASSPDRENTIYF; CDR3 DNA: TGTGCCAGCTCACCAGACAGGGAGAACACCATATATTTT; clone size: .; J gene: TRBJ1-3; V gene: TRBV18; D gene: TRBD1
CDR3 protein: CASSLSLAMYSYEQYF; CDR3 DNA: TGTGCCAGCAGTTTATCCCTAGCGATGTACTCCTACGAGCAGTACTTC; clone size: .; J gene: TRBJ2-7; V gene: TRBV27; D gene: .
CDR3 protein: CASRGRNNSPLHF; CDR3 DNA: TGTGCCAGCCGGGGAAGAAATAATTCACCCCTCCACTTT; clone size: .; J gene: TRBJ1-6; V gene: TRBV27; D gene: .
CDR3 protein: CARREKDRVGLFF; CDR3 DNA: TGTGCCAGAAGGGAGAAAGACAGGGTAGGACTGTTCTTC; clone size: few; J gene: TRBJ2-1; V gene: TRBV5-3; D gene: TRBD1
CDR3 protein: CASLEDRERKTQYF; CDR3 DNA: TGTGCCAGCCTTGAGGACAGGGAGAGGAAGACCCAGTACTTC; clone size: .; J gene: TRBJ2-5; V gene: TRBV2; D gene: TRBD1
CDR3 protein: CASSPLGTSGVGETQYF; CDR3 DNA: TGCGCCAGCAGCCCTCTGGGGACTAGCGGGGTTGGGGAGACCCAGTACTTC; clone size: .; J gene: TRBJ2-5; V gene: TRBV4-3; D gene: TRBD2
CDR3 protein: CATSRETPGQGVQPQHF; CDR3 DNA: TGTGCCACCAGCAGAGAGACTCCGGGACAGGGCGTTCAGCCCCAGCATTTT; clone size: few; J gene: TRBJ1-5; V gene: TRBV15; D gene: TRBD1
CDR3 protein: CASSEGPGGNQPQHF; CDR3 DNA: TGCGCCAGCAGCGAGGGCCCAGGGGGCAATCAGCCCCAGCATTTT; clone size: .; J gene: TRBJ1-5; V gene: TRBV5-1; D gene: .
CDR3 protein: CASKRIYNSPLHF; CDR3 DNA: TGTGCCAGCAAGCGGATCTATAATTCACCCCTCCACTTT; clone size: .; J gene: TRBJ1-6; V gene: TRBV5-8; D gene: .
CDR3 protein: CASSDSAGAYNEQFF; CDR3 DNA: TGTGCCAGCAGTGACTCGGCAGGGGCCTACAATGAGCAGTTCTTC; clone size: few; J gene: TRBJ2-1; V gene: TRBV6-4; D gene: .
CDR3 protein: CASSHPGLAGKGNEQFF; CDR3 DNA: TGTGCCAGCAGCCATCCGGGACTAGCGGGGAAGGGCAATGAGCAGTTCTTC; clone size: .; J gene: TRBJ2-1; V gene: TRBV7-9; D gene: TRBD2
CDR3 protein: CASSPGQGVEQYF; CDR3 DNA: TGTGCCAGCAGCCCCGGACAGGGAGTTGAGCAGTACTTC; clone size: .; J gene: TRBJ2-7; V gene: TRBV7-3; D gene: TRBD1
CDR3 protein: CASSHSSGQGYGYTF; CDR3 DNA: TGTGCCAGCAGTCATTCCTCGGGACAGGGCTATGGCTACACCTTC; clone size: .; J gene: TRBJ1-2; V gene: TRBV6-4; D gene: TRBD1
CDR3 protein: CASTYGGQRGSASTDTQYF; CDR3 DNA: TGTGCCAGCACCTACGGGGGCCAGCGGGGTTCCGCTAGCACAGATACGCAGTATTTT; clone size: .; J gene: TRBJ2-3; V gene: TRBV7-2; D gene: .
CDR3 protein: CASSWTAKEAFF; CDR3 DNA: TGTGCCAGCAGTTGGACAGCGAAAGAAGCTTTCTTT; clone size: .; J gene: TRBJ1-1; V gene: TRBV11-1; D gene: .